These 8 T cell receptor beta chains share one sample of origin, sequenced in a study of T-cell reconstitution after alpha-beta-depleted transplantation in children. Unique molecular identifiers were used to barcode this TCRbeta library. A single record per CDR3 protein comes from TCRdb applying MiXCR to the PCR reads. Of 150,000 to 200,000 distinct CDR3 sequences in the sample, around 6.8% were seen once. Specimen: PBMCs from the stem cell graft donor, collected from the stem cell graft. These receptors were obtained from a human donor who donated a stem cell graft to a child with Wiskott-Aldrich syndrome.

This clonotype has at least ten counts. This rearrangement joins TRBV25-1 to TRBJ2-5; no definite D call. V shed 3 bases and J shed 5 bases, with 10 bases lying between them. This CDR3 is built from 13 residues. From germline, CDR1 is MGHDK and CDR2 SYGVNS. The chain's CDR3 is CASSDLTWETQYF. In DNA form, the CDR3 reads TGTGCCAGCAGTGACCTTACGTGGGAGACCCAGTACTTC.

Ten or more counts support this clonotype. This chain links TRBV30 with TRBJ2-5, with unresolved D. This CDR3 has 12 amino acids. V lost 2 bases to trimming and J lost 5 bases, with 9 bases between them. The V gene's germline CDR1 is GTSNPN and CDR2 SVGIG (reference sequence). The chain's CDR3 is CAWSPNQETQYF. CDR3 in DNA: TGTGCCTGGAGTCCGAATCAGGAGACCCAGTACTTC. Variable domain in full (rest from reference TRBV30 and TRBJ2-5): SQTIHQWPATLVQPVGSPLSLECTVEGTSNPNLYWYRQAAGRGLQLLFYSVGIGQISSEVPQNLSASRPQDRQFILSSKKLLLSDSGFYLCAWSPNQETQYFGPGTRLLVL.

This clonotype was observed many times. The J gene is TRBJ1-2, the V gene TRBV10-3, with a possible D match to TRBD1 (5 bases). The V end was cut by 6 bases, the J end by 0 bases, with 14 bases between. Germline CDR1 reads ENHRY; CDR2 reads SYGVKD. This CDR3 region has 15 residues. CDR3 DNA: TGTGCCATCAGCGGAACAGGTCCCGCTAACTATGGCTACACCTTC. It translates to CAISGTGPANYGYTF.

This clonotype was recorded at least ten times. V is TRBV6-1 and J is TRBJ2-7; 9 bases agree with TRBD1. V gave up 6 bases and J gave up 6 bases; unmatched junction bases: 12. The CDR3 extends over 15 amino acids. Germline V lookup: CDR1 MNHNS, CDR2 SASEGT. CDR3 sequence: CASRPDRGEVGEQYF. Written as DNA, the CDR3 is TGTGCCAGCAGACCTGACAGGGGGGAAGTCGGCGAGCAGTACTTC.

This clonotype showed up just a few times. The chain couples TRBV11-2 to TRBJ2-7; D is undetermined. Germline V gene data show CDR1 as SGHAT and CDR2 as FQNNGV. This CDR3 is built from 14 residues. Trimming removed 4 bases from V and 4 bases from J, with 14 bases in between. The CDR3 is CASSYRALGYEQYF. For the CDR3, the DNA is TGTGCCAGCAGCTACCGTGCCTTGGGTTACGAGCAGTACTTC.

CDR3 nucleotide sequence: TGTGCCAGCAGCCGGCGCGTACAGCCTAGCGGTTCACCCCTCCACTTT. Translating it yields CASSRRVQPSGSPLHF. The chain joins TRBV13 to TRBJ1-6; D remains unclear. V gave up 5 bases and J gave up 9 bases, with 20 bases separating them. This CDR3 has 16 amino acids. Germline loops: CDR1 PRHDT, CDR2 FYEKMQ (reference sequence). Variable domain in full (rest from reference TRBV13 and TRBJ1-6): AAGVIQSPRHLIKEKRETATLKCYPIPRHDTVYWYQQGPGQDPQFLISFYEKMQSDKGSIPDRFSAQQFSDYHSELNMSSLELGDSALYFCASSRRVQPSGSPLHFGNGTRLTVT.

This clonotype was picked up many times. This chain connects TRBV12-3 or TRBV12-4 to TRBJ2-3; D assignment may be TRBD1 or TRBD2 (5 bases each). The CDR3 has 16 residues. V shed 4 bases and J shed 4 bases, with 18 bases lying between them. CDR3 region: CASSSYGTADADTQYF. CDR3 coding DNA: TGTGCCAGCAGTTCCTACGGGACGGCGGATGCAGATACGCAGTATTTT.

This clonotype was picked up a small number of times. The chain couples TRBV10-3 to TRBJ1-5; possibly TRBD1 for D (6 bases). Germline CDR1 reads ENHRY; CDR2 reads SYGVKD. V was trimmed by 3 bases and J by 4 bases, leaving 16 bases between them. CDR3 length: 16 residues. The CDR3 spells CAISDDRGARNQPQHF. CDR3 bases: TGTGCCATCAGTGATGATCGGGGGGCGCGTAATCAGCCCCAGCATTTT.